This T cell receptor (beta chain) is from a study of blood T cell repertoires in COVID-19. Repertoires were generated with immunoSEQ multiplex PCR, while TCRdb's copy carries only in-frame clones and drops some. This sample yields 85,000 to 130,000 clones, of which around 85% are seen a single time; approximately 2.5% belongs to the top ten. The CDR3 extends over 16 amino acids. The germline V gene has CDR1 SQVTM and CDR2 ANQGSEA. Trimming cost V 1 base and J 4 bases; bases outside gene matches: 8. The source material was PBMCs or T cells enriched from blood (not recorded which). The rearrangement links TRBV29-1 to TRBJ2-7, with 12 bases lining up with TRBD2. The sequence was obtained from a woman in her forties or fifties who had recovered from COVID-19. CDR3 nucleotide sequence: TGCAGCGTTGAAGGGACAACTAGCGGGAGGCGATACGAGCAGTACTTC. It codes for CSVEGTTSGRRYEQYF.